This T cell receptor beta chain was obtained from a study of T cells in Graves' hyperthyroidism and ophthalmopathy. The CDR3 contains 13 residues. After removal of 2 bases from V and 2 bases from J, the junction contained 2 bases not matched to a gene. From germline, CDR1 is DFQATT and CDR2 SNEGSKA (reference sequence). Study-level findings and limits: Most thyroid clonotypes that were expanded above 0.001 also turned up in blood.

This clonotype was counted at least ten times. The antigen is undetermined. TCR beta CDR3 regions were amplified from RNA. A set of HTBI primers served as the primers for a first-round RT-PCR of the TCR CDR3. Using its own MiXCR run on the multiplex PCR reads, TCRdb lists one record per CDR3 protein. Of approximately 640,000 distinct CDR3 sequences in the sample, about 16% were seen once. Input material: blood. The chain uses TRBV20-1 and TRBJ2-5; 7 positions match TRBD1. The origin of this receptor is a woman in her thirties with Graves' hyperthyroidism. The DNA for the CDR3 is TGCAGTGCTAGACCGACAGGGCAAGAGACCCAGTACTTC. Translation gives CSARPTGQETQYF.